This record covers a single T cell receptor (beta chain). The germline gives CDR1 SGHAT, CDR2 FQDESV (reference sequence). The CDR3 sequence is 12 residues long. The J segment lost 2 bases and the V segment lost 8 bases, leaving 3 bases of the junction unmatched. The data derive from a study of T cells in Graves' hyperthyroidism and ophthalmopathy. Study-level background: Peripheral blood was secured at the point of initial diagnosis, before any treatment.

RNA transcripts gave rise to amplified TCR beta CDR3 regions. HTBI primers were employed in a first-round RT-PCR of the TCR CDR3. TCRdb processed the multiplex PCR reads anew with MiXCR; each CDR3 protein has one entry. The sample consists of fewer than 200,000 distinct CDR3 sequences, 15% to 20% of them appearing once. This TCR was sampled from a woman aged 45-65 years with Graves' hyperthyroidism. The sequenced sample was blood. The chain is built from TRBV11-1 and TRBJ2-7; 7 bases are shared with TRBD1. CDR3 DNA sequence: TGTGCCAGCGGACAGGAGCCCTACGAGCAGTACTTC. As protein: CASGQEPYEQYF.